Following are 18 T cell receptor beta chains from one sample sequenced in a study of CD8 T cells in ankylosing spondylitis. Via MiXCR, TCRdb re-called the 5' RACE reads, giving one row per CDR3 protein. The repertoire includes roughly 700,000 distinct CDR3 sequences, around 17% of them detected once, and 15% to 20% sits in the top ten. Study findings and constraints: There was a TCR beta motif, made of eight highly homologous variants, that appeared characteristic of ankylosing spondylitis blood.

These TCRs' antigens remain unknown. Sequencing used blood, either unsorted or a sorted T cell fraction (not recorded which). The receptors originated from a male donor with ankylosing spondylitis.

This clonotype has more than one count but fewer than ten. This chain connects TRBV4-1 to TRBJ2-2; no clear D. The CDR3 spans 13 residues. V lost 3 bases and J lost 9, with 11 bases in between. CDR1 and CDR2 (germline): MGHRA, YSYEKL. The CDR3: CASSHVGSWELFF. The DNA of the CDR3 is TGCGCCAGCAGCCACGTCGGGTCCTGGGAGCTGTTTTTT.

The gene calls are TRBV20-1 and TRBJ2-5; D gene uncertain. This CDR3 spans 15 amino acids. Trimming stripped 0 bases from V and 0 bases from J, with 11 bases between. Germline V lookup: CDR1 DFQATT, CDR2 SNEGSKA (reference sequence). CDR3 residues: CSARDKAPYQETQYF. CDR3 in DNA: TGCAGTGCTAGAGATAAGGCACCGTACCAAGAGACCCAGTACTTC.

V is TRBV13 and J is TRBJ2-2; the D gene is possibly TRBD1 (6 bases). The length of the CDR3 is 15 residues. Germline assignment: CDR1 PRHDT and CDR2 FYEKMQ (reference sequence). Between the trimmed V and J ends, which lost 5 bases and 7 bases, there was a span of 17 bases. The CDR3 nucleotides read TGTGCCAGCAGCGCTTTTCAGGGGCCGAGCGGGGAGCTGTTTTTT. This gives the protein CASSAFQGPSGELFF.

This clonotype showed up just a few times. The chain carries TRBV6-5 and TRBJ1-2; no definite D call. V lost 2 bases to trimming and J lost 8 bases, with 12 bases between them. CDR1 MNHEY and CDR2 SVGAGI come from the germline V gene. CDR3 length: 13 amino acids. CDR3 bases: TGTGCCAGCAGTTACCAACAGAGCTCAGGCTACACCTTC. The encoded protein is CASSYQQSSGYTF.

This clonotype was counted a few times. The V and J genes are TRBV25-1 and TRBJ2-7, with D hard to call. The CDR3 consists of 14 residues. Trimming removed 8 bases at V and 2 bases at J, with 16 bases between. Germline CDR1 MGHDK, CDR2 SYGVNS. CDR3 sequence (DNA): TGTGCCAGCGCCCCCTCTAGTAATCCCTACGAGCAGTACTTC. It is translated as CASAPSSNPYEQYF.

This clonotype has a handful of counts. This chain joins TRBV20-1 and TRBJ1-3; D might be TRBD1 (6 bases). In germline, CDR1 is DFQATT, CDR2 SNEGSKA (reference sequence). The CDR3 spans 14 residues. Trimming shortened V by 4 bases and J by 0 bases, and 10 bases separated the two germline ends. CDR3 region: CSAKFRGSGNTIYF. The DNA of the CDR3 is TGCAGTGCTAAGTTCAGGGGCTCTGGAAACACCATATATTTT.

This clonotype was picked up a small number of times. V gene TRBV6-5 combines with J gene TRBJ2-1; either TRBD1 or TRBD2 may supply D (5 bases each). The germline V and J ends were trimmed by 8 bases and 4 bases, with 12 bases remaining between them. The CDR3 contains 13 residues. In germline, CDR1 is MNHEY, CDR2 SVGAGI. The CDR3 DNA sequence: TGTGCCAGCGTTCCGAGGGGATACAATGAGCAGTTCTTC. Residues: CASVPRGYNEQFF.

This clonotype showed up just a few times. The V call is TRBV12-3 or TRBV12-4, the J call TRBJ2-1; D remains ambiguous. V gave up 2 bases and J gave up 3 bases, with 8 bases separating them. The CDR3 is 14 residues long. The CDR3 nucleotides are TGTGCCAGCAGTTTAACGCTGAACTACAATGAGCAGTTCTTC. The encoded protein is CASSLTLNYNEQFF.

This clonotype has more than one count but fewer than ten. V and J are TRBV4-3 and TRBJ2-3; D might be TRBD1 (6 bases). Germline loops: CDR1 LGHNA, CDR2 YSLEER. V dropped 0 bases and J dropped 1 base, with 11 bases sitting between them. This CDR3 comprises 16 residues. DNA for the CDR3: TGCGCCAGCAGCCAAGATCGTACAGGGCGCACAGATACGCAGTATTTT. As protein: CASSQDRTGRTDTQYF.

The rearrangement uses TRBV23-1 and TRBJ2-3; 14 bases align to TRBD2. TRBV23-1 carries the ORF label, with uncertain function. V was clipped by 4 bases and J by 5 bases; unmatched bases: 17. CDR3 length: 20 residues. The CDR3, as DNA: TGCGCCAGCAGTCTACACTCAGATTGGACTAGCGGGGGGTTGATAGATACGCAGTATTTT. Translating it yields CASSLHSDWTSGGLIDTQYF.

This clonotype was seen only a few times. V is TRBV20-1 and J is TRBJ2-1; TRBD2 is a possible D gene (6 bases). V was pared by 6 bases and J by 7 bases, with 19 bases between. This CDR3 has 14 residues. The germline CDR1 and CDR2 sequences are DFQATT and SNEGSKA (reference sequence). The DNA of the CDR3 is TGCAGTGCCGGGGGAGCAGCGGTGACAAATGAGCAGTTCTTC. Residues: CSAGGAAVTNEQFF.

The chain carries TRBV12-3 or TRBV12-4 and TRBJ2-7; D ambiguous. Deletions cut 6 bases from V and 3 bases from J, with 15 bases between. The CDR3 covers 14 residues. DNA for the CDR3: TGTGCCAGCAGCCTTTTACCTAAATTCTACGAGCAGTACTTC. Its translation: CASSLLPKFYEQYF.

This clonotype was observed a handful of times. The V call is TRBV5-1, the J call TRBJ2-7; D uncertain. The CDR3 runs 11 residues. Trimming took off 7 bases at V and 6 bases at J, with 11 bases between the two ends. In germline, CDR1 is SGHRS, CDR2 YFSETQ. CDR3 sequence reads: CASAIGLEQYF. The CDR3 DNA reads as TGCGCCAGCGCTATCGGTCTCGAGCAGTACTTC.

This clonotype was counted between two and nine times. The chain couples TRBV28 to TRBJ2-1, with TRBD1 matching over 10 bases. The germline gives CDR1 MDHEN, CDR2 SYDVKM. The CDR3 loop spans 15 amino acids. V shed 5 bases and J 7 bases; nucleotides not matched to a gene: 8. CDR3 in amino acids: CASSRGGTGDNEQFF. CDR3 bases: TGTGCCAGCAGTAGGGGGGGGACAGGGGATAATGAGCAGTTCTTC.

In its sample, this clonotype was seen a few times. This chain uses TRBV6-1 with TRBJ1-5, with D hard to call. The germline gives CDR1 MNHNS, CDR2 SASEGT. This CDR3 contains 13 residues. Between the trimmed V and J ends, which lost 6 bases and 5 bases, there was a span of 11 bases. CDR3 nucleotides: TGTGCCAGCAGCTCCCGGATGGATCAGCCCCAGCATTTT. Encoded protein: CASSSRMDQPQHF.

The chain has TRBV27 and TRBJ2-7; D gene unclear. Germline V gene lookup returns CDR1 MNHEY and CDR2 SMNVEV (reference sequence). The CDR3 loop spans 15 amino acids. Trimming shortened V by 8 bases and J by 4 bases, and 21 bases separated the two germline ends. CDR3 in DNA: TGTGCCAGCGTCTCGGTCAGACAAGGTATATACGAGCAGTACTTC. The encoded protein is CASVSVRQGIYEQYF.

The genes are TRBV12-3 or TRBV12-4 and TRBJ1-1, with D unresolved. V lost 6 bases and J lost 3, with 26 bases in between. The CDR3 loop spans 18 amino acids. The CDR3 loop reads CASSPLNQLLVGDTEAFF. The CDR3 DNA reads TGTGCCAGCAGCCCCCTAAATCAACTCCTGGTGGGCGACACTGAAGCTTTCTTT.

This clonotype was counted a few times. The CDR3, as DNA: TGTGCCAGCAGCCCGAAGGGGGACATTCAGTATTTT. It specifies CASSPKGDIQYF. J is TRBJ2-3 and V is TRBV7-9; D possibly corresponds to TRBD1 (6 bases). CDR3 length equals 12 residues. V shed 5 bases and J shed 12 bases, with 15 bases lying between them. CDR1 is SEHNR and CDR2 is FQNEAQ in the germline V gene (reference sequence).